These T cell receptor beta chains were read from a single sample in a study of early T cells in non-severe SARS-CoV-2 infection. One entry per CDR3 protein, called by TCRdb with MiXCR from the 5' RACE reads. The sample has more than 45,000 distinct CDR3 sequences; around 13% are singletons. Sequences were obtained from whole blood. These receptors all come from an adult who was a healthcare worker with PCR-confirmed SARS-CoV-2 infection or an uninfected control (not recorded which). The CDR3 runs from the conserved cysteine through the conserved F or W. D genes are given only for firm matches. Clone sizes are given selectively: once, few, many, or a class where the clone is expanded.

>15|TRBJ1-2|TRBD1|NA|TRBV5-1
CASSLENRGGYGYTF
TGCGCCAGCAGCTTGGAGAACAGGGGCGGCTATGGCTACACCTTC
>14|TRBJ1-1|NA|once|TRBV7-9
CASSLIDEEFQAFF
TGTGCCAGCAGCTTGATCGATGAGGAGTTTCAAGCTTTCTTT
>13|TRBJ1-5|NA|many|TRBV5-1
CASSLLGNQPQHF
TGCGCCAGCAGCTTGTTGGGAAACCAGCCCCAGCATTTT
>16|TRBJ2-2|NA|few|TRBV12-5
CASGLVVTDNTGELFF
TGTGCTAGTGGTTTGGTAGTGACAGACAACACCGGGGAGCTGTTTTTT
>13|TRBJ2-7|NA|few|TRBV20-1
CSARDPPHSEQYF
TGCAGTGCTAGAGACCCCCCCCACAGCGAGCAGTACTTC
>13|TRBJ2-5|NA|NA|TRBV29-1
CSVGPGIQETQYF
TGCAGCGTTGGCCCGGGAATACAAGAGACCCAGTACTTC
>16|TRBJ2-2|TRBD2|many|TRBV2
CASTPSGGANTGELFF
TGTGCCAGCACCCCGTCCGGGGGGGCGAACACCGGGGAGCTGTTTTTT
>10|TRBJ1-1|TRBD1|NA|TRBV29-1
CSVTGPEAFF
TGCAGCGTGACAGGGCCTGAAGCTTTCTTT
>14|TRBJ2-2|NA|many|TRBV24-1
CATSDLYGTGELFF
TGTGCCACCAGTGATTTGTACGGCACCGGGGAGCTGTTTTTT
>18|TRBJ1-2|NA|many|TRBV4-1
CASSQGGPGHRFSYGYTF
TGCGCCAGCAGCCAAGGAGGTCCGGGACACCGATTTAGCTATGGCTACACCTTC
>13|TRBJ1-2|TRBD1|many|TRBV5-5
CASRAGQRYGYTF
TGTGCCAGCAGGGCGGGACAGAGATATGGCTACACCTTC
>13|TRBJ1-6|NA|NA|TRBV24-1
CATSDSANSPLHF
TGTGCCACCAGTGATTCGGCGAATTCACCCCTCCACTTT
>17|TRBJ2-7|TRBD2|NA|TRBV10-2
CASSGETSGRSTYEQYF
TGCGCCAGCAGTGGGGAGACTAGCGGGAGGTCGACCTACGAGCAGTACTTC
>18|TRBJ1-1|NA|many|TRBV18
CASSHISLSGEGSTEAFF
TGTGCCAGCTCACATATTAGCCTCTCAGGCGAGGGGAGCACTGAAGCTTTCTTT
>13|TRBJ2-3|NA|many|TRBV7-6
CASSLGMKDTQYF
TGTGCCAGCAGCTTAGGGATGAAGGATACGCAGTATTTT
>12|TRBJ2-7|NA|NA|TRBV5-1
CASSLYGYEQYF
TGCGCCAGCAGCTTGTATGGATACGAGCAGTACTTC
>17|TRBJ2-4|NA|many|TRBV2
CASSTRGQILAKNIQYF
TGTGCCAGCAGTACACGAGGACAGATACTAGCCAAAAACATTCAGTACTTC
>16|TRBJ1-4|TRBD1|many|TRBV7-6
CASSLGGGERDEKLFF
TGTGCCAGCAGCTTAGGAGGGGGCGAGCGAGATGAAAAACTGTTTTTT
>13|TRBJ2-7|TRBD1|NA|TRBV20-1
CSAVPGQEKRQYF
TGCAGTGCTGTCCCGGGACAGGAGAAAAGGCAGTACTTC
>15|TRBJ1-2|NA|few|TRBV15
CATSRGGQTNYGYTF
TGTGCCACCAGCAGAGGAGGACAGACTAACTATGGCTACACCTTC
>13|TRBJ2-7|NA|many|TRBV30
CAWSVRGLGEQYF
TGTGCCTGGAGTGTAAGAGGGCTGGGGGAGCAGTACTTC
>13|TRBJ1-4|NA|few|TRBV30
CAFGRQGNEKLFF
TGTGCTTTCGGGAGGCAGGGAAATGAAAAACTGTTTTTT